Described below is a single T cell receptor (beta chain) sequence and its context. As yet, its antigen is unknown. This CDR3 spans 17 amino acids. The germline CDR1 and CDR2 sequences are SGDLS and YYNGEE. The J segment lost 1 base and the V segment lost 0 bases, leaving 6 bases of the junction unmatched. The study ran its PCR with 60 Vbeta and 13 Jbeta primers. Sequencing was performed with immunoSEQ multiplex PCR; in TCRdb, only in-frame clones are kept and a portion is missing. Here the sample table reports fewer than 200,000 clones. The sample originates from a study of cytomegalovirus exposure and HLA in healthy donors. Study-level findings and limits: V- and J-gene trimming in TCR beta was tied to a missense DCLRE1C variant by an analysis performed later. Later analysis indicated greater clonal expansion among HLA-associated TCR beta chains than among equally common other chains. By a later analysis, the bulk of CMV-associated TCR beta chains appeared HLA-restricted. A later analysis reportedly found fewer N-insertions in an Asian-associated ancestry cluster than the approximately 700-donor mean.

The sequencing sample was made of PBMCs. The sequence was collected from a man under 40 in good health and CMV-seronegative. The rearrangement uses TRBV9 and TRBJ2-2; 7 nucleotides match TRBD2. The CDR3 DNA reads TGTGCCAGCAGCGTAGCGATGGTAGCGGGGAACACCGGGGAGCTGTTTTTT. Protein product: CASSVAMVAGNTGELFF.